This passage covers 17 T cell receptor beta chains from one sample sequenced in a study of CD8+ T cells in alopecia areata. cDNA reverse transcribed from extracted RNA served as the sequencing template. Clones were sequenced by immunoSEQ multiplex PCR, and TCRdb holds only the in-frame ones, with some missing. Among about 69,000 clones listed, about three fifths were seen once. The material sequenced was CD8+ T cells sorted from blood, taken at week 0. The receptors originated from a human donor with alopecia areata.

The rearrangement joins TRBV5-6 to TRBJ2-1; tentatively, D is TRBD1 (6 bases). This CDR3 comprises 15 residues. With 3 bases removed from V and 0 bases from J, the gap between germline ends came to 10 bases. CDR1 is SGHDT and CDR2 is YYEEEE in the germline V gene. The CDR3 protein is CASSYGQSSYNEQFF. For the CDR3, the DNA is TGTGCCAGCAGCTATGGACAGAGCTCCTACAATGAGCAGTTCTTC.

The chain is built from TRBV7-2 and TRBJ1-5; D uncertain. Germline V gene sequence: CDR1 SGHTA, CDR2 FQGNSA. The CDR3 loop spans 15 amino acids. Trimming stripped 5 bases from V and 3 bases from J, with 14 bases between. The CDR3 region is CASSPLDGYNQPQHF. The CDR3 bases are TGTGCCAGCAGCCCACTGGACGGATACAATCAGCCCCAGCATTTT.

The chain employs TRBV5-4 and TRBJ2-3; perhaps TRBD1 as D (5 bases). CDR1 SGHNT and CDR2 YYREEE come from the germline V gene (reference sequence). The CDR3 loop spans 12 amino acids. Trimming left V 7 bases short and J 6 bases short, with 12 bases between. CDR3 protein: CASQKKGDTQYF. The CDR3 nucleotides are TGTGCCAGCCAAAAAAAGGGGGATACGCAGTATTTT.

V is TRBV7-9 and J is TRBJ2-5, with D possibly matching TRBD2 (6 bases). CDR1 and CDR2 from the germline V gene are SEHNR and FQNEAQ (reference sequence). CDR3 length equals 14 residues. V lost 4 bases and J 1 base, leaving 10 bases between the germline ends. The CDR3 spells CASSSGLLQETQYF. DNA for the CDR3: TGTGCCAGCAGCTCGGGACTCCTCCAAGAGACCCAGTACTTC.

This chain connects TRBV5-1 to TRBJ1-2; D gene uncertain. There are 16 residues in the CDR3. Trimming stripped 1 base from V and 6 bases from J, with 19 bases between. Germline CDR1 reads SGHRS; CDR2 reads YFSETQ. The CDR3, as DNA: TGCGCCAGCAGCTTGTTCTGGAGGGAAAAGGTGAATGGCTACACCTTC. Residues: CASSLFWREKVNGYTF.

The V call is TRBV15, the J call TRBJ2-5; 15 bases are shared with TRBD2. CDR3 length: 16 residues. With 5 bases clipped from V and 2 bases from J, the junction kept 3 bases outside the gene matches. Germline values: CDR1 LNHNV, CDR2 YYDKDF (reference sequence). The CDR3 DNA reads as TGTGCCACCAGCGTGGGACTAGCGGGAGGTCAAGAGACCCAGTACTTC. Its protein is CATSVGLAGGQETQYF.

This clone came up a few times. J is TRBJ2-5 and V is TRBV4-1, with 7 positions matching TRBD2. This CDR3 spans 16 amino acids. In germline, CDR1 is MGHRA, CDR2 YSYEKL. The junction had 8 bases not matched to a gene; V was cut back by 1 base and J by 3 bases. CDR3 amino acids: CASSQVTSEREETQYF. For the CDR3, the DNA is TGCGCCAGCAGCCAAGTCACTAGCGAGCGAGAAGAGACCCAGTACTTC.

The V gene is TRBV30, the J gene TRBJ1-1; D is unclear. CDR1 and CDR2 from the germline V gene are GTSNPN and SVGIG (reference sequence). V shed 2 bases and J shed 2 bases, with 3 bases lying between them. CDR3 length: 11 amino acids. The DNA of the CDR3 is TGTGCCTGGAGTTACAACACTGAAGCTTTCTTT. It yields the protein CAWSYNTEAFF.

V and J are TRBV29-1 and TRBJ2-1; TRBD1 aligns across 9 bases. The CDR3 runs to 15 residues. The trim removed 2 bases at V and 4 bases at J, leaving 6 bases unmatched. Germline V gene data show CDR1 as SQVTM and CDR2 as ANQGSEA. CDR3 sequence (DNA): TGCAGCGTTGAACCCACAGGGGGCGCGTACAATGAGCAGTTCTTC. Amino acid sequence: CSVEPTGGAYNEQFF.

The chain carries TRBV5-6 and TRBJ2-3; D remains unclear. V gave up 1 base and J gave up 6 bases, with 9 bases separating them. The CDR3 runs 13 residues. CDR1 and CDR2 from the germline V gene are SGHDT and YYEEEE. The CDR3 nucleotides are TGTGCCAGCAGCTTGTGGGGTGGGGATACGCAGTATTTT. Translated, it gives CASSLWGGDTQYF.

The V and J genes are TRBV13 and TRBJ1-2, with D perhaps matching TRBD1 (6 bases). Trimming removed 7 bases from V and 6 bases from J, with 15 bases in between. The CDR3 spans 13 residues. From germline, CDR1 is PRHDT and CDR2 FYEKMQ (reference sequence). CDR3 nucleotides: TGTGCCAGCAAAGGTCCAGGGGACCATGGCTACACCTTC. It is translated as CASKGPGDHGYTF.

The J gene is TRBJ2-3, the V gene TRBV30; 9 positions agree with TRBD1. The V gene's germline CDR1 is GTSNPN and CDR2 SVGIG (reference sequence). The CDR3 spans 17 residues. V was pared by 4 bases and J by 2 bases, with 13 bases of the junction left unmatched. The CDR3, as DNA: TGTGCCTGGACCGGGGCCGACAGGGGGAGCTCCACAGATACGCAGTATTTT. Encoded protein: CAWTGADRGSSTDTQYF. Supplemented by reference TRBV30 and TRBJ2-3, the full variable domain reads SQTIHQWPATLVQPVGSPLSLECTVEGTSNPNLYWYRQAAGRGLQLLFYSVGIGQISSEVPQNLSASRPQDRQFILSSKKLLLSDSGFYLCAWTGADRGSSTDTQYFGPGTRLTVL.

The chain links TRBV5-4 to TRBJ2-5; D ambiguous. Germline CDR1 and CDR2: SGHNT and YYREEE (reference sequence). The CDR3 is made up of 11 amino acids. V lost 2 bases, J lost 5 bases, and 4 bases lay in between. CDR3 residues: CASSFGETQYF. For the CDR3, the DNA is TGTGCCAGCAGCTTCGGGGAGACCCAGTACTTC.

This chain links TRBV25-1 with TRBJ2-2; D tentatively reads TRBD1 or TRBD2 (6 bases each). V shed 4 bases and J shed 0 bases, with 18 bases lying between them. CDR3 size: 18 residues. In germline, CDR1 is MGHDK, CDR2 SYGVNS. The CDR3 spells CASSVGEDSDANTGELFF. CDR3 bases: TGTGCCAGCAGTGTCGGGGAGGACAGCGACGCGAACACCGGGGAGCTGTTTTTT.

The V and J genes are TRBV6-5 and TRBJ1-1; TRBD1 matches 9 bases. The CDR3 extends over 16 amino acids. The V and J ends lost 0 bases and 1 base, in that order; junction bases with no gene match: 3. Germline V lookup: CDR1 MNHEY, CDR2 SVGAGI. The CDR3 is CASSYSTGGENTEAFF. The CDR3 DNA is TGTGCCAGCAGTTACTCTACAGGGGGCGAGAACACTGAAGCTTTCTTT.

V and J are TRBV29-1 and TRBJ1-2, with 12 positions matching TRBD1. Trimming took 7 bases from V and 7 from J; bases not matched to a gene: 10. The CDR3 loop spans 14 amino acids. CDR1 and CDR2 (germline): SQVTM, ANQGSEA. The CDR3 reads CSGAGTGGMGGYTF. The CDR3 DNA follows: TGCAGCGGCGCCGGGACAGGGGGCATGGGTGGCTACACCTTC.

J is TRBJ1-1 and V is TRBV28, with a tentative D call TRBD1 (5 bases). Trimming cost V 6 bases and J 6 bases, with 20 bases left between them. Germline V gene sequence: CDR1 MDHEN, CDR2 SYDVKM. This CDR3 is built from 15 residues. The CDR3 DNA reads TGTGCCAGCAGCCGGGGACCTACTCAGCACGCTGAAGCTTTCTTT. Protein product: CASSRGPTQHAEAFF.